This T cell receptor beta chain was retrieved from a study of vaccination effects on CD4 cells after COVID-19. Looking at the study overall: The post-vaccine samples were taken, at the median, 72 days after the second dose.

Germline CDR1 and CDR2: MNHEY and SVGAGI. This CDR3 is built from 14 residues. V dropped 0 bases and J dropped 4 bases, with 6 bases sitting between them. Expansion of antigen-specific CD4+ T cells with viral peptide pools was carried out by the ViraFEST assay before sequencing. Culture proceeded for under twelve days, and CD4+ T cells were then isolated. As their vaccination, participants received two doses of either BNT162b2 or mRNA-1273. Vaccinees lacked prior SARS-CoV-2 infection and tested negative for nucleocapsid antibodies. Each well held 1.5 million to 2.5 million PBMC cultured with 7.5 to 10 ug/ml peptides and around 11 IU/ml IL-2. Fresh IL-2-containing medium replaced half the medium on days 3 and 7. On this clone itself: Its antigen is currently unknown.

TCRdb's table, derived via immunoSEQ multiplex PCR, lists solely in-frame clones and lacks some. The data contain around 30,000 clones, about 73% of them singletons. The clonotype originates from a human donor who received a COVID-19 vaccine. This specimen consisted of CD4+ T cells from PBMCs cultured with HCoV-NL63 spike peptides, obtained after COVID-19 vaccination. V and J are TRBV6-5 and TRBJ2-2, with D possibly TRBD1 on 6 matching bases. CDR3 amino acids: CASSYSGATGELFF. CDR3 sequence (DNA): TGTGCCAGCAGTTACTCGGGGGCCACCGGGGAGCTGTTTTTT.